Listed below are T cell receptor beta chains from one sample, sequenced in a study of T-cell memory formation after mild COVID-19. TCRdb reanalysed the 5' RACE reads using MiXCR and keeps one entry per CDR3 protein. Of 400,000 to 550,000 distinct CDR3 sequences in the sample, roughly 23% are singletons; the top ten hold around 13%. The sample comprised PBMCs or a T cell subset sorted from them (not recorded which). The origin of the receptors is an adult woman who had mild COVID-19 (a few samples of this study predate the infection). Cell type and time point are not known. Both conserved end residues are part of each CDR3. D genes are given only for firm matches. Some rows have no size entry. The others give once, few or many, or a class for an expanded clone.

d_gene	v_gene	abundance	j_gene	CDR3nt	CDR3aa
-	TRBV4-1	-	TRBJ2-6	TGCGCCAGCAGCCAATCAGGACACCCTGGGGCCAACGTCCTGACTTTC	CASSQSGHPGANVLTF
TRBD1	TRBV30	-	TRBJ2-5	TGTGCCTGGAGTTCCGACAGGGGGTTTGAGGAGACCCAGTACTTC	CAWSSDRGFEETQYF
TRBD1	TRBV24-1	few	TRBJ2-2	TGTGCCACCGGGGACAGGGAAACGGTATCGGACACCGGGGAGCTGTTTTTT	CATGDRETVSDTGELFF
-	TRBV29-1	-	TRBJ2-1	TGCAGCGTCGGGTTGGGGCTCGTCAACAATGAGCAGTTCTTC	CSVGLGLVNNEQFF
TRBD2	TRBV3-1	once	TRBJ2-7	TGTGCCAGCAGCCAAGGCACGACTAGCTTATCTTCCTACGAGCAGTACTTC	CASSQGTTSLSSYEQYF
-	TRBV29-1	-	TRBJ1-1	TGCAGCGTTAGGGGCAGGATGAACACTGAAGCTTTCTTT	CSVRGRMNTEAFF
TRBD2	TRBV9	few	TRBJ2-7	TGTGCCAGCAGCCCAGGGACTAGCGTAAAGGGGGAGCAGTACTTC	CASSPGTSVKGEQYF
-	TRBV10-3	-	TRBJ2-7	TGTGCCATCAGAGAACCGGGACTGAGCTCCTACGAGCAGTACTTC	CAIREPGLSSYEQYF
-	TRBV4-3	-	TRBJ2-7	TGCGCCAGCAGCCAACTCAGAGATAACGAGCAGTACTTC	CASSQLRDNEQYF
-	TRBV7-2	few	TRBJ2-7	TGTGCCAGCACTCACCCGGGAGCCTCCTACGAGCAGTACTTC	CASTHPGASYEQYF
-	TRBV6-1	-	TRBJ2-6	TGTGCCACCGGACAGTGGGGGGCCAACGTCCTGACTTTC	CATGQWGANVLTF
TRBD2	TRBV5-4	-	TRBJ2-2	TGTGCCAGCAGCTTAAGTTCCCGGCGGCTAGCGGGGGGGACCGGGGAGCTGTTTTTT	CASSLSSRRLAGGTGELFF
-	TRBV10-3	-	TRBJ2-3	TGTGCCATCAGTGAGTCTTCGCGGCCCACAGATACGCAGTATTTT	CAISESSRPTDTQYF
TRBD2	TRBV12-3/TRBV12-4	-	TRBJ2-2	TGTGCCAGCAGTTTACTTAGTTGGACTAGATACACCGGGGAGCTGTTTTTT	CASSLLSWTRYTGELFF
-	TRBV5-1	-	TRBJ2-3	TGCGCCAGCCTCCCCCAGGGGAGCACAGATACGCAGTATTTT	CASLPQGSTDTQYF
-	TRBV29-1	-	TRBJ2-5	TGCAGCGTTGTAACCAGGCAAGAGACCCAGTACTTC	CSVVTRQETQYF
-	TRBV20-1	-	TRBJ1-1	TGCAGTGCTAGAACCGGGTTTGAAGCTTTCTTT	CSARTGFEAFF
-	TRBV14	-	TRBJ2-1	TGTGCCAGCAGCCAAGGCTATTCGGGTGAGCAGTTCTTC	CASSQGYSGEQFF
-	TRBV7-3	-	TRBJ2-3	TGTGCCAGCAGCCCAGGGGTAGCCACAGATACGCAGTATTTT	CASSPGVATDTQYF
-	TRBV9	few	TRBJ2-7	TGTGCCAGCAGCGTAGGCTATGACTCCTACGAGCAGTACTTC	CASSVGYDSYEQYF
-	TRBV27	-	TRBJ1-6	TGTGCCAGCAGTCCGGACCTCGGCGGTAATTCACCCCTCCACTTT	CASSPDLGGNSPLHF
-	TRBV5-4	many	TRBJ2-3	TGTGCCAGCAGCTTGGATATGGTGGGCACAGATACGCAGTATTTT	CASSLDMVGTDTQYF
TRBD2	TRBV4-3	many	TRBJ2-3	TGCGCCAGCAGCCAAGAGAAGGCGGGAGGGCCGACAGATACGCAGTATTTT	CASSQEKAGGPTDTQYF
-	TRBV18	-	TRBJ2-1	TGTGCCAGCTCACCACCGGAAGGGGTCGTGGTCGGAGAGCAGTTCTTC	CASSPPEGVVVGEQFF